These T cell receptor beta chains were read from a single sample in a study of OX40 agonist ivuxolimab in advanced cancers. The assay was immunoSEQ multiplex PCR, and TCRdb's table has in-frame clones only and misses some. This repertoire shows approximately 60,000 clones, approximately 90% found once; its top ten account for about an eighth. The starting material was CD4+ or CD8+ T cells sorted from blood, obtained in a trial of the OX40 agonist ivuxolimab. The receptors here all came from an adult with an advanced solid tumor such as melanoma, head and neck, liver or kidney cancer. Each CDR3 is given with its conserved first and last residue. Each record gives: V gene, J gene, D gene, clone size, CDR3 protein, CDR3 DNA. The D gene is left open where the match is weak. Clone size is stated in some rows and not others, as once, few, many or a class when expanded.

TRBV7-8	TRBJ1-2	-	-	CASSYAQANYGYTF	TGTGCCAGCAGCTACGCCCAAGCTAACTATGGCTACACCTTC
TRBV2	TRBJ2-7	TRBD2	-	CASVYTSGSGYEQYF	TGTGCCAGCGTTTATACTAGCGGGAGCGGTTACGAGCAGTACTTC
TRBV4-1	TRBJ2-7	-	-	CASSPVQDRREQYF	TGCGCCAGCAGCCCCGTACAGGATCGTCGCGAGCAGTACTTC
TRBV7-6	TRBJ1-1	-	-	CASSLPPGPSTEAFF	TGTGCCAGCAGCTTACCCCCCGGGCCTAGCACTGAAGCTTTCTTT
TRBV9	TRBJ2-7	TRBD1	-	CASSTGGDEQYF	TGTGCCAGCAGCACAGGGGGCGACGAGCAGTACTTC
TRBV15	TRBJ2-1	TRBD2	-	CATSRERAGEVYNEQFF	TGTGCCACCAGCAGAGAGAGGGCGGGAGAGGTTTACAATGAGCAGTTCTTC
TRBV27	TRBJ2-1	TRBD1	once	CASSLEGQGANEQFF	TGTGCCAGCAGTTTGGAAGGACAGGGGGCTAATGAGCAGTTCTTC
TRBV4-1	TRBJ2-1	TRBD2	-	CASSTRLAGALDEQFF	TGCGCCAGCAGCACCAGACTAGCGGGAGCCCTCGATGAGCAGTTCTTC
TRBV6-1	TRBJ2-7	-	-	CASSEALRYEQYF	TGTGCCAGCAGTGAAGCGCTACGATACGAGCAGTACTTC
TRBV6-6	TRBJ2-1	TRBD1	-	CASSYGQGYNEQFF	TGTGCCAGCAGTTACGGACAGGGCTACAATGAGCAGTTCTTC
TRBV19	TRBJ2-3	-	-	CASSMYRSTDTQYF	TGTGCCAGTAGTATGTACAGGAGCACAGATACGCAGTATTTT
TRBV27	TRBJ2-1	-	-	CASSFRDERGNEQFF	TGTGCCAGCAGTTTTCGAGACGAGAGAGGCAATGAGCAGTTCTTC
TRBV12-5	TRBJ2-7	TRBD1	once	CASGLRDRGYHEQYF	TGTGCTAGTGGTTTGCGGGACAGGGGTTACCACGAGCAGTACTTC
TRBV27	TRBJ1-1	TRBD1	few	CASKTGGTEAFF	TGTGCCAGCAAAACAGGGGGGACTGAAGCTTTCTTT
TRBV7-9	TRBJ1-2	-	-	CASSLGSLFGYTF	TGTGCCAGCAGCTTAGGGTCGCTGTTTGGCTACACCTTC
TRBV4-2	TRBJ1-5	TRBD1	few	CASSQEAGQINQPQHF	TGTGCCAGCAGCCAAGAAGCGGGACAGATTAATCAGCCCCAGCATTTT
TRBV28	TRBJ2-1	TRBD1	-	CASSSSGTVYNEQFF	TGTGCCAGCAGTTCTTCCGGGACAGTCTACAATGAGCAGTTCTTC
TRBV9	TRBJ2-1	TRBD2	-	CASSVRLAVSSYNEQFF	TGTGCCAGCAGCGTTAGACTAGCGGTTAGCTCCTACAATGAGCAGTTCTTC
TRBV10-3	TRBJ2-1	-	-	CAISESMGGMGYNEQFF	TGTGCCATCAGTGAGTCGATGGGCGGGATGGGGTACAATGAGCAGTTCTTC
TRBV14	TRBJ2-5	-	-	CASSHQETQYF	TGTGCCAGCAGCCACCAAGAGACCCAGTACTTC
TRBV27	TRBJ1-2	TRBD1	-	CASSLSATGLDGYTF	TGTGCCAGCAGTTTATCGGCGACAGGGTTGGATGGCTACACCTTC
TRBV7-2	TRBJ1-2	-	-	CASSLALGNGYTF	TGTGCCAGCAGCTTAGCTTTAGGGAATGGCTACACCTTC
TRBV6-5	TRBJ2-3	-	-	CASSYGLDTQYF	TGTGCCAGCAGTTACGGCCTGGATACGCAGTATTTT